The clone carrying this T cell receptor (beta chain) has a handful of counts. Its antigen remains unidentified. It was with 60 Vbeta and 13 Jbeta primers that the PCR ran. The repertoire was sequenced with immunoSEQ multiplex PCR; TCRdb's copy has only in-frame clones and lacks some. The sample has about 140,000 clones; approximately 76% are singletons. These data originate in a study of cytomegalovirus exposure and HLA in healthy donors. Study-level findings and limits: Later analysis associated a missense DCLRE1C variant with TCR beta V- and J-gene trimming. In an earlier analysis, about 87% or about 30%: the productive usage of most TCR beta V segments.

This CDR3 comprises 17 residues. CDR1 and CDR2 (germline): SGHTA, FQGNSA. V trimming: 2 bases; J trimming: 2 bases; junction bases outside the gene matches: 7. This sequence was found in a man aged 40-49 years in good health and CMV-seronegative. The V gene is TRBV7-2, the J gene TRBJ2-3; 10 bases agree with TRBD2. Sample: PBMCs. As DNA, the CDR3 is TGTGCCAGCAGCTTAACACGGACTAGCGGATACACAGATACGCAGTATTTT. It encodes CASSLTRTSGYTDTQYF.